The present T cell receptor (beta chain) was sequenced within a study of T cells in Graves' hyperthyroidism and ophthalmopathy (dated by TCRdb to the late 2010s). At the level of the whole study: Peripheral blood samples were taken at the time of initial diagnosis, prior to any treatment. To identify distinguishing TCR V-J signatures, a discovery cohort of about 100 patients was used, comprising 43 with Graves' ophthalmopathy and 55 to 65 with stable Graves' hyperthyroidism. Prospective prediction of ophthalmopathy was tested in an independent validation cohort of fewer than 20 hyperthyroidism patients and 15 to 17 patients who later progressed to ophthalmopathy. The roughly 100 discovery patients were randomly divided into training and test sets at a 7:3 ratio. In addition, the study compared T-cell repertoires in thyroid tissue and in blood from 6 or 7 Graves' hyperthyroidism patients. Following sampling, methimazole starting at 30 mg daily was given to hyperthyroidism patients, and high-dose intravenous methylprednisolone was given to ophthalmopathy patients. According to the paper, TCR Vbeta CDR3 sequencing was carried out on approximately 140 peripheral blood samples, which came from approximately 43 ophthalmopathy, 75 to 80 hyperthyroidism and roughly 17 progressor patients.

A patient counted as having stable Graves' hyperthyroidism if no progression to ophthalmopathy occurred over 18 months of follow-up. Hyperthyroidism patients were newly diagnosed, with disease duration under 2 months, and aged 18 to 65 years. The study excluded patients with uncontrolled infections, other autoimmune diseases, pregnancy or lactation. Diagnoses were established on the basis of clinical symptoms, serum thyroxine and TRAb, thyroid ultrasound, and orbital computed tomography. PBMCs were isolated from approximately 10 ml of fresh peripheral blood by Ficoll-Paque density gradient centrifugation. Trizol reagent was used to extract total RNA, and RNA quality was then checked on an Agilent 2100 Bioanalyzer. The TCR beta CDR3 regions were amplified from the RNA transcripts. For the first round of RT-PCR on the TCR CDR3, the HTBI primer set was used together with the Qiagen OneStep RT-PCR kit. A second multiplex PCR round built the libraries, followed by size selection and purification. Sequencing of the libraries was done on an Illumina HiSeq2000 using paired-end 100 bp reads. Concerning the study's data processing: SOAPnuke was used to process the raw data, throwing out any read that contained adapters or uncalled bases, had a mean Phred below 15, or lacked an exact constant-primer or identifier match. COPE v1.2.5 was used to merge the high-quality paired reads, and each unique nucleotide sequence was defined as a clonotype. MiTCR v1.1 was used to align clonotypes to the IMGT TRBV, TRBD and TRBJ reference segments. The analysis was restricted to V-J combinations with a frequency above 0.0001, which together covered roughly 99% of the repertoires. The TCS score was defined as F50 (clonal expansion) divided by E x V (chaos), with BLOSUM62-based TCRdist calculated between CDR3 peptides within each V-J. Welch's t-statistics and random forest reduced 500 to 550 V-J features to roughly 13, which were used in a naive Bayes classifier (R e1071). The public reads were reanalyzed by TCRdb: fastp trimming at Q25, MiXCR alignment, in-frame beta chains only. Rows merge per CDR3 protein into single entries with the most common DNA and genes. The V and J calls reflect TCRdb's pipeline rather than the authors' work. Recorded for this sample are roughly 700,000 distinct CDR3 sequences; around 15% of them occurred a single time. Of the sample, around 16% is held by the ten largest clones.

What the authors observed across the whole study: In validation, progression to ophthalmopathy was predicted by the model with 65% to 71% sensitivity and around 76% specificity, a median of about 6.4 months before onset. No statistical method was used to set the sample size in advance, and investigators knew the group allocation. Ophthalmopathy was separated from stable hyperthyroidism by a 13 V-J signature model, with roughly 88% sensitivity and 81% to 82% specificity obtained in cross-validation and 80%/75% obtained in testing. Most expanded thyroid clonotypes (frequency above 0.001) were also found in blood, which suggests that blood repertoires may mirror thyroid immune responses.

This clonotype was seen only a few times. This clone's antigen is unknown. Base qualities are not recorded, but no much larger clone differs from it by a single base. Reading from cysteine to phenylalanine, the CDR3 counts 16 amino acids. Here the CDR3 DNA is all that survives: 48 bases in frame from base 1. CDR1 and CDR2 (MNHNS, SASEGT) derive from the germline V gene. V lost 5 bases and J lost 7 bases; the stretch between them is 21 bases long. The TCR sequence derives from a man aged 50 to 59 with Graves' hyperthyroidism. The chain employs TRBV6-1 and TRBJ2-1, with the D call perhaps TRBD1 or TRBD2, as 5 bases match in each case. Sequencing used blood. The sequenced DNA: TGTGCCAGCAGTTATTATGGGGGTGGGGGTGTGAATGAGCAGTTCTTC. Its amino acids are CASSYYGGGGVNEQFF.